Listed below are T cell receptor beta chains from one sample, sequenced in a study of cytotoxic CD8 clonotypes in ibrutinib-treated CLL. This table comes from immunoSEQ multiplex PCR, and its TCRdb copy is limited to in-frame clones, with some not included. The table has about 140,000 clones, around 77% seen once. This sample comprised PBMCs, obtained after 12 months of ibrutinib treatment. These TCRs come from a human donor with chronic lymphocytic leukemia. The CDR3 runs from the conserved cysteine through the conserved F or W. Each record gives: CDR3 DNA, CDR3 protein, J gene, clone size, V gene, D gene. A D gene is named only where the DNA matches it firmly. Rows may omit the clone size; those that give it use once, few, many or a size class.

CDR3nt: TGCGCCAGCAGCTTGGGCAGACTTGGAGTGAACACTGAAGCTTTCTTT
CDR3aa: CASSLGRLGVNTEAFF
j_gene: TRBJ1-1
abundance: -
v_gene: TRBV5-1
d_gene: -

CDR3nt: TGTGCCAGCGGAACAAGCACTGAAGCTTTCTTT
CDR3aa: CASGTSTEAFF
j_gene: TRBJ1-1
abundance: -
v_gene: TRBV6-5
d_gene: -

CDR3nt: TGTGGCCTATCCAGGGCTACCTACGAGCAGTACTTC
CDR3aa: CGLSRATYEQYF
j_gene: TRBJ2-7
abundance: -
v_gene: TRBV2
d_gene: -

CDR3nt: TGTGCCAGCAGCCTCGGACCGGGACAGGGGGATACGCAGTATTTT
CDR3aa: CASSLGPGQGDTQYF
j_gene: TRBJ2-3
abundance: -
v_gene: TRBV7-3
d_gene: TRBD1

CDR3nt: TGTGCCAGCAGTTACTCGGCATCTCTACAGCCCTACGAGCAGTACTTC
CDR3aa: CASSYSASLQPYEQYF
j_gene: TRBJ2-7
abundance: -
v_gene: TRBV6-5
d_gene: -

CDR3nt: TGTGCCAGCAGCTTAGGAATCGCGGCCGGAAACACCATATATTTT
CDR3aa: CASSLGIAAGNTIYF
j_gene: TRBJ1-3
abundance: once
v_gene: TRBV7-7
d_gene: -

CDR3nt: TGTGCCAGCAGCGATAGAGCCGGACAGGGCTTTGGCAATGAGCAGTTCTTC
CDR3aa: CASSDRAGQGFGNEQFF
j_gene: TRBJ2-1
abundance: few
v_gene: TRBV11-2
d_gene: TRBD1

CDR3nt: TGTGCCAGCAGCTCTTTAGGACAGGGGGCTGATAATGAAAAACTGTTTTTT
CDR3aa: CASSSLGQGADNEKLFF
j_gene: TRBJ1-4
abundance: once
v_gene: TRBV11-2
d_gene: TRBD1

CDR3nt: TGTGCCAGCAGCTTGGCAACAGGGAAACAGCCCCAGCATTTT
CDR3aa: CASSLATGKQPQHF
j_gene: TRBJ1-5
abundance: -
v_gene: TRBV5-6
d_gene: -

CDR3nt: TGTGCCAGCAGCGTATCCAGCGATCAGCTGTTTTTT
CDR3aa: CASSVSSDQLFF
j_gene: TRBJ2-2
abundance: -
v_gene: TRBV9
d_gene: -

CDR3nt: TGTGCCAGCATCCGCGGGGCTAGCACAGATACGCAGTATTTT
CDR3aa: CASIRGASTDTQYF
j_gene: TRBJ2-3
abundance: -
v_gene: TRBV5-6
d_gene: -

CDR3nt: TGTGCTAGTGGTTTGGTTGGGACAGTTAACTATGGCTACACCTTC
CDR3aa: CASGLVGTVNYGYTF
j_gene: TRBJ1-2
abundance: -
v_gene: TRBV12-5
d_gene: TRBD1

CDR3nt: TGTGCCAGCAGCCCACAATCCGGTAGGACTAGCGGTCCCTACGAGCAGTACTTC
CDR3aa: CASSPQSGRTSGPYEQYF
j_gene: TRBJ2-7
abundance: -
v_gene: TRBV7-9
d_gene: TRBD2

CDR3nt: TGCCCCGATCGGACAGGAGTTGTCATTCAGTACTTC
CDR3aa: CPDRTGVVIQYF
j_gene: TRBJ2-4
abundance: -
v_gene: TRBV6-4
d_gene: TRBD1

CDR3nt: TGTGCCAGTAGACTAGCGGGTTCAAGCTCCTACAATGAGCAGTTCTTC
CDR3aa: CASRLAGSSSYNEQFF
j_gene: TRBJ2-1
abundance: -
v_gene: TRBV19
d_gene: TRBD2

CDR3nt: TGTGCCAGTAGTCCGGGACTAGCGGCATGGAGACGCGACGAGCAGTACTTC
CDR3aa: CASSPGLAAWRRDEQYF
j_gene: TRBJ2-7
abundance: few
v_gene: TRBV19
d_gene: TRBD2

CDR3nt: TGTGCCAGCTCACCACCGGTCGGATCATCGGGAGCTTTCTTT
CDR3aa: CASSPPVGSSGAFF
j_gene: TRBJ1-1
abundance: -
v_gene: TRBV18
d_gene: -

CDR3nt: TGTGCCAGCAGTGAAACGCTTGGGAACTATGGCTACACCTTC
CDR3aa: CASSETLGNYGYTF
j_gene: TRBJ1-2
abundance: -
v_gene: TRBV6-1
d_gene: -

CDR3nt: TGTGCCAGCAACACAGCGGCCTCAACTAATGAAAAACTGTTTTTT
CDR3aa: CASNTAASTNEKLFF
j_gene: TRBJ1-4
abundance: -
v_gene: TRBV13
d_gene: -

CDR3nt: TGTGCCAGCAGCTCGACCGGGACTCCTTTTGTCGAGCAGTACTTC
CDR3aa: CASSSTGTPFVEQYF
j_gene: TRBJ2-7
abundance: few
v_gene: TRBV5-6
d_gene: -

CDR3nt: TGTGCCAGCAGTTTAAATGTGGGAAACACTGAAGCTTTCTTT
CDR3aa: CASSLNVGNTEAFF
j_gene: TRBJ1-1
abundance: -
v_gene: TRBV27
d_gene: -

CDR3nt: TGTGCCAGCAGACTACACGGGCAGGGGGAATACGAGCAGTACTTC
CDR3aa: CASRLHGQGEYEQYF
j_gene: TRBJ2-7
abundance: -
v_gene: TRBV6-5
d_gene: TRBD1

CDR3nt: TGTGCCAGCAGTTACTCGTCCCGAGCCTACGAGCAGTACTTC
CDR3aa: CASSYSSRAYEQYF
j_gene: TRBJ2-7
abundance: -
v_gene: TRBV6-5
d_gene: -

CDR3nt: TGTGCTAGTGGTTTCTCCGGGACAGAGAACTTC
CDR3aa: CASGFSGTENF
j_gene: TRBJ2-7
abundance: once
v_gene: TRBV12-5
d_gene: TRBD1

CDR3nt: TGTGCCAGCAGCACCCGGGGGATGAACACTGAAGCTTTCTTT
CDR3aa: CASSTRGMNTEAFF
j_gene: TRBJ1-1
abundance: -
v_gene: TRBV5-6
d_gene: -

CDR3nt: TGCAGTGCTATCCGGGACCCAAACTTC
CDR3aa: CSAIRDPNF
j_gene: TRBJ1-2
abundance: -
v_gene: TRBV20-1
d_gene: -

CDR3nt: TGCGCCAGCAGCTTGGGACTGTTCACCGGGGAGCTGTTTTTT
CDR3aa: CASSLGLFTGELFF
j_gene: TRBJ2-2
abundance: -
v_gene: TRBV5-1
d_gene: -

CDR3nt: TGTGCCAGCAGCTTACTAGCGGGAGTCAATGAGCAGTTCTTC
CDR3aa: CASSLLAGVNEQFF
j_gene: TRBJ2-1
abundance: -
v_gene: TRBV7-3
d_gene: TRBD2

CDR3nt: TGTGCCAGCTCATCCTACGACAGGGGGACCTACGAGCAGTACTTC
CDR3aa: CASSSYDRGTYEQYF
j_gene: TRBJ2-7
abundance: -
v_gene: TRBV18
d_gene: TRBD1

CDR3nt: TGTGCCAGCAGCTTAAGGGGGCAAGGTGACACCGGGGAGCTGTTTTTT
CDR3aa: CASSLRGQGDTGELFF
j_gene: TRBJ2-2
abundance: -
v_gene: TRBV11-2
d_gene: TRBD1

CDR3nt: TGTGCCAGCAGCTTGGGGGGCGACGAGCAGTACTTC
CDR3aa: CASSLGGDEQYF
j_gene: TRBJ2-7
abundance: -
v_gene: TRBV7-2
d_gene: -

CDR3nt: TGTGCCAGCAGTGTTGGGGGGAATCAGCCCCAGCATTTT
CDR3aa: CASSVGGNQPQHF
j_gene: TRBJ1-5
abundance: -
v_gene: TRBV28
d_gene: -

CDR3nt: TGTGCCAGCTCACCCTCTGAGGGTGGGTATGGCTACACCTTC
CDR3aa: CASSPSEGGYGYTF
j_gene: TRBJ1-2
abundance: -
v_gene: TRBV18
d_gene: -

CDR3nt: TGTGCCAGCAGTTACCGATCAAGAGGGAACAATGAGCAGTTCTTC
CDR3aa: CASSYRSRGNNEQFF
j_gene: TRBJ2-1
abundance: few
v_gene: TRBV6-5
d_gene: -

CDR3nt: TGCGCCAGCAGCTTGGATGGAACCGGCAGCAATCAGCCCCAGCATTTT
CDR3aa: CASSLDGTGSNQPQHF
j_gene: TRBJ1-5
abundance: -
v_gene: TRBV5-1
d_gene: -

CDR3nt: TGTGCCAGCAGCGTCGAAGCACACCGACCCGGGGAGCTGTTTTTT
CDR3aa: CASSVEAHRPGELFF
j_gene: TRBJ2-2
abundance: -
v_gene: TRBV9
d_gene: -

CDR3nt: TGTGCCAGCAGTCCCTGGGCCTTTAGAGGCTCCTACGAGCAGTACTTC
CDR3aa: CASSPWAFRGSYEQYF
j_gene: TRBJ2-7
abundance: -
v_gene: TRBV27
d_gene: -

CDR3nt: TGCGCCAGCAGTGACTGGCGGGGGGACTTCTCCTACGAGCAGTACTTC
CDR3aa: CASSDWRGDFSYEQYF
j_gene: TRBJ2-7
abundance: -
v_gene: TRBV10-2
d_gene: TRBD2

CDR3nt: TGTGCCAGCAGCTTAAGTCAGTTGGGGGTAGAGCAGTACTTC
CDR3aa: CASSLSQLGVEQYF
j_gene: TRBJ2-7
abundance: -
v_gene: TRBV7-2
d_gene: -

CDR3nt: TGTGCCAGCAGTGAAAGGGGAGGGATCTCTGGAAACACCATATATTTT
CDR3aa: CASSERGGISGNTIYF
j_gene: TRBJ1-3
abundance: -
v_gene: TRBV6-1
d_gene: -

CDR3nt: TGTGCCAGCGGACTAGCGGGACCGTACGAGCAGTACTTC
CDR3aa: CASGLAGPYEQYF
j_gene: TRBJ2-7
abundance: -
v_gene: TRBV27
d_gene: TRBD2

CDR3nt: TGTGCCTGGTGGGACGGAACCTACGAGCAGTACTTC
CDR3aa: CAWWDGTYEQYF
j_gene: TRBJ2-7
abundance: -
v_gene: TRBV30
d_gene: -

CDR3nt: TGCGCCAGCAGCCAAGATCGCACGGGGGTGGGGAACACAGATACGCAGTATTTT
CDR3aa: CASSQDRTGVGNTDTQYF
j_gene: TRBJ2-3
abundance: few
v_gene: TRBV4-3
d_gene: -

CDR3nt: TGTGCCAGTACGCCGGGGAGCTCCTACAATGAGCAGTTCTTC
CDR3aa: CASTPGSSYNEQFF
j_gene: TRBJ2-1
abundance: -
v_gene: TRBV19
d_gene: -

CDR3nt: TGTGCCACCAGCAGAGATCGGGGGGCTGGCTACGAGCAGTACTTC
CDR3aa: CATSRDRGAGYEQYF
j_gene: TRBJ2-7
abundance: -
v_gene: TRBV15
d_gene: -

CDR3nt: TGTGCCAGCAGCTTAGGGGGACTGCGAGCTTTCTTT
CDR3aa: CASSLGGLRAFF
j_gene: TRBJ1-1
abundance: -
v_gene: TRBV5-6
d_gene: -

CDR3nt: TGTGCCAGCAAACGACAAAATGGGAACTATGGCTACACCTTC
CDR3aa: CASKRQNGNYGYTF
j_gene: TRBJ1-2
abundance: few
v_gene: TRBV6-6
d_gene: -

CDR3nt: TGTGCCAGCTCACCGACAGGTGGCACTGAAGCTTTCTTT
CDR3aa: CASSPTGGTEAFF
j_gene: TRBJ1-1
abundance: once
v_gene: TRBV18
d_gene: -

CDR3nt: TGCAGCGTTGTACAGGGTAGCAATCAGCCCCAGCATTTT
CDR3aa: CSVVQGSNQPQHF
j_gene: TRBJ1-5
abundance: many
v_gene: TRBV29-1
d_gene: -

CDR3nt: TGTGCCTGGCGCCCCAACGCGGGAGGGTATGGCTACACCTTC
CDR3aa: CAWRPNAGGYGYTF
j_gene: TRBJ1-2
abundance: -
v_gene: TRBV30
d_gene: -

CDR3nt: TGTGCCAGCAGCTTAGGGCAGGGATTTCAGCCCCAGCATTTT
CDR3aa: CASSLGQGFQPQHF
j_gene: TRBJ1-5
abundance: -
v_gene: TRBV7-2
d_gene: -

CDR3nt: TGTGCCAGCAGGAATAGCGGGCTTGTGGACAATGAGCAGTTCTTC
CDR3aa: CASRNSGLVDNEQFF
j_gene: TRBJ2-1
abundance: -
v_gene: TRBV7-3
d_gene: TRBD2

CDR3nt: TGTGCCAGCAGCTTTGTGGCCCCGAGGGAAGAGACCCAGTACTTC
CDR3aa: CASSFVAPREETQYF
j_gene: TRBJ2-5
abundance: -
v_gene: TRBV11-2
d_gene: -

CDR3nt: TGTGCCAGCAGCCAAGATTTTTGGGACAGGGACGACGAGCAGTACTTC
CDR3aa: CASSQDFWDRDDEQYF
j_gene: TRBJ2-7
abundance: -
v_gene: TRBV14
d_gene: TRBD1

CDR3nt: TGTGCCAGCAGCTCAGCGGGATTCTACAATGAGCAGTTCTTC
CDR3aa: CASSSAGFYNEQFF
j_gene: TRBJ2-1
abundance: -
v_gene: TRBV7-9
d_gene: TRBD2

CDR3nt: TGTGCCTGGAGTCTTACTAGCAGGGAGCAGTACTTC
CDR3aa: CAWSLTSREQYF
j_gene: TRBJ2-7
abundance: once
v_gene: TRBV30
d_gene: -

CDR3nt: TGTGCCAGCAGCCCCGGTGCGTCTGGAGGCTACACCTTC
CDR3aa: CASSPGASGGYTF
j_gene: TRBJ1-2
abundance: -
v_gene: TRBV11-3
d_gene: -